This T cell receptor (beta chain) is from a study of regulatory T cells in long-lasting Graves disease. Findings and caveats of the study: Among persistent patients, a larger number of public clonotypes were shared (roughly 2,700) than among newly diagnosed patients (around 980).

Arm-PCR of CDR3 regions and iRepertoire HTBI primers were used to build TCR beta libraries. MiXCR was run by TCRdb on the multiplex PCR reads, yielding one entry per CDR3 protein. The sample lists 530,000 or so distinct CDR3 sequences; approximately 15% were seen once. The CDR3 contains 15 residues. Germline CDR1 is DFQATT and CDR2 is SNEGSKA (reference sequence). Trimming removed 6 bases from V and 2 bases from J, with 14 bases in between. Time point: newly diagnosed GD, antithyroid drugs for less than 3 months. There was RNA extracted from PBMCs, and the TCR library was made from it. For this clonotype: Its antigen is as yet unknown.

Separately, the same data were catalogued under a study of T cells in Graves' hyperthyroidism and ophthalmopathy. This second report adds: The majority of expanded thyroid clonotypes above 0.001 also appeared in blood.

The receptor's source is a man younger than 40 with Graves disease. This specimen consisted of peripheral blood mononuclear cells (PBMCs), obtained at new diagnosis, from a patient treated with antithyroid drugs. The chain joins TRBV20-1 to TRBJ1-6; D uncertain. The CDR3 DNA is TGCAGTGCCCCTTCGCTAAGCCCCTATAATTCACCCCTCCACTTT. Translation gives CSAPSLSPYNSPLHF.